These 3 T cell receptor beta chains were sequenced from one sample in a study of T cells in women clearing cervical HPV infection. Sequencing used immunoSEQ multiplex PCR; TCRdb keeps in-frame clones, though not all of them. This table lists tens of thousands of clones. The source material was blood buffy coat. Receptors originate from a woman between 18 and 70 years old with a cervical HPV16 infection that either progressed to CIN3+ or cleared (not recorded which).

In regard to this clone: The sequence runs out 3 residues before the end of the CDR3; the remainder is reconstructed from the germline J gene. The V and J genes are TRBV7-9 and TRBJ1-4; TRBD1 aligns across 7 bases. This CDR3 contains 12 residues. CDR1 SEHNR and CDR2 FQNEAQ come from the germline V gene (reference sequence). CDR3 in amino acids: CASRLQGSPLFF. The CDR3 bases that were read are TGTGCCAGCAGACTACAGGGGTCACCA.

Note on this clone: The read is 3 residues too short to cover the CDR3 end, so that end is filled in from the germline J gene. The chain employs TRBV6-2 or TRBV6-3 and TRBJ1-1; D not certain. The CDR3 contains 14 residues. V lost 0 bases, J lost 1 base, and 6 bases lay in between. Germline-derived CDR1 and CDR2 are MNHEY and SVGEGT. CDR3 bases read: TGTGCCAGCAGTTACTCGAAGGGGAACACTGAA. It translates to CASSYSKGNTE. The entire CDR3 reads CASSYSKGNTEAFF.

Comments on this clone: The read finishes 3 residues shy of the CDR3 end, and the germline J gene is used to complete it. The V and J genes are TRBV18 and TRBJ2-3, with D perhaps matching TRBD2 (6 bases). Germline assignment: CDR1 KGHSH and CDR2 LQKENI. This CDR3 contains 14 residues. The CDR3 reads CASSPAGIRETQYF. The DNA read from the CDR3 is TGTGCCAGCTCACCAGCGGGGATTCGAGAGACG.